This T cell receptor beta chain was captured by sequencing in a study of cytomegalovirus exposure and HLA in healthy donors. The study ran its PCR with 60 Vbeta and 13 Jbeta primers. Assay used: immunoSEQ multiplex PCR; TCRdb lists only in-frame clones, some missing. The sample has approximately 150,000 clones; the top ten hold roughly 1.4%. Study-wide findings and caveats: It is likely that the observed cluster of highly shared sequence variants was a sequencing artifact. A list of 150 or so TCR beta chains associated with cytomegalovirus was given. The authors later found HLA-associated TCR beta chains more clonally expanded than equally common others.

Germline CDR1 reads SQVTM; CDR2 reads ANQGSEA. The CDR3 spans 16 residues. V shed 6 bases and J shed 0 bases, with 20 bases lying between them. About this clone itself: Its cognate antigen is unknown.

The sample comprised PBMCs. The clonotype comes from a woman aged 35 to 49 in good health and CMV-seronegative. This chain joins TRBV29-1 and TRBJ1-2; D is unresolved. As DNA, the CDR3 is TGCAGCGTGGGGAGTCGGGGTGAGGGCGCTAACTATGGCTACACCTTC. This sequence encodes CSVGSRGEGANYGYTF.